The present T cell receptor beta chain was sequenced within a study of blood T cell repertoires in COVID-19. V lost 3 bases, J lost 1 base, and 10 bases lay in between. Germline V gene data show CDR1 as MNHEY and CDR2 as SMNVEV (reference sequence). The CDR3 has 15 amino acids. The repertoire was sequenced with immunoSEQ multiplex PCR; TCRdb's copy has only in-frame clones and lacks some. The sample carries about 140,000 clones, approximately 87% recorded once. The V call is TRBV27, the J call TRBJ1-5; D gene uncertain. The sequenced sample consisted of peripheral blood. This TCR derives from a woman aged 35 to 49 with acute or convalescent COVID-19. The CDR3 region has the DNA TGTGCCAGCAGTTTTGGCGGAACCAGCAATCAGCCCCAGCATTTT. It yields the protein CASSFGGTSNQPQHF.